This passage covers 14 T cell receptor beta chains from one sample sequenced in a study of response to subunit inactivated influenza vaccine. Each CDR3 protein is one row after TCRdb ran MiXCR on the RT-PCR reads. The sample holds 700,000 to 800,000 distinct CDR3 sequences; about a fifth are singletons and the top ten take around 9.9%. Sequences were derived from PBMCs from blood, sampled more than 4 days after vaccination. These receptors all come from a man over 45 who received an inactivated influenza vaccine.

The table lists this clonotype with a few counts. The CDR3 DNA reads TGCGCCAGCAGCTCGACACCAACCACCGGGGAGCTGTTTTTT. Amino acid sequence: CASSSTPTTGELFF. J is TRBJ2-2 and V is TRBV5-1; no definite D call. This CDR3 spans 14 amino acids. V was shortened by 3 bases and J by 4 bases, with 10 bases between the two germline ends. CDR1 and CDR2 from the germline V gene are SGHRS and YFSETQ.

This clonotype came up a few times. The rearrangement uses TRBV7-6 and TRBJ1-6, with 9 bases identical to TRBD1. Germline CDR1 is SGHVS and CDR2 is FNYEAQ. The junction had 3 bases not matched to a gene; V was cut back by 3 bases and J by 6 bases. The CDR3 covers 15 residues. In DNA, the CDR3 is TGTGCCAGCAGCTTTGGACAGGGGCCTAATTCACCCCTCCACTTT. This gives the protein CASSFGQGPNSPLHF.

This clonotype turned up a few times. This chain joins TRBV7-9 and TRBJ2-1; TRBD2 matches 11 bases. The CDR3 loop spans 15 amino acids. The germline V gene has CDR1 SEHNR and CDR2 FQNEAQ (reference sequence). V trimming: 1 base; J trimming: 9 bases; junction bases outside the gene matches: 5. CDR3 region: CASSLGLAGGGEQFF. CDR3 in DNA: TGTGCCAGCAGCTTAGGCCTAGCGGGAGGTGGTGAGCAGTTCTTC.

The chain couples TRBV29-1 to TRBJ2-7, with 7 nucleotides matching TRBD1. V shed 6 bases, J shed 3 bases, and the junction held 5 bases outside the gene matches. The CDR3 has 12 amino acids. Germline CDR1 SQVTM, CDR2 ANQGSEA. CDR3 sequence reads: CSVGDRRYEQYF. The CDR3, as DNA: TGCAGCGTCGGGGACAGACGCTACGAGCAGTACTTC.

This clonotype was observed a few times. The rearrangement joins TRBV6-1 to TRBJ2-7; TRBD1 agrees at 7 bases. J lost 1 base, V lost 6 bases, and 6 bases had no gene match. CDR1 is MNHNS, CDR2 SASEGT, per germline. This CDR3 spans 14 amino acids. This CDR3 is CASSHRQGSYEQYF. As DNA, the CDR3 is TGTGCCAGCAGCCATCGACAGGGTTCCTACGAGCAGTACTTC.

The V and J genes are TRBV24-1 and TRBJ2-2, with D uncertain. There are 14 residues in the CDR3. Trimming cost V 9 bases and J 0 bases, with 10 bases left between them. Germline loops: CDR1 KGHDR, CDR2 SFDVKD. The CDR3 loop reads CATRSTSNTGELFF. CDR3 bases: TGTGCCACCCGTAGTACATCGAACACCGGGGAGCTGTTTTTT.

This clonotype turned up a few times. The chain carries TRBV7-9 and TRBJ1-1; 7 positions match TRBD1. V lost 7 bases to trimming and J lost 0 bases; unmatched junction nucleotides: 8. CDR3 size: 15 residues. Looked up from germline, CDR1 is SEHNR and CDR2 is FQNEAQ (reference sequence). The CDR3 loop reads CASTLGQHMNTEAFF. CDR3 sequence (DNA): TGTGCCAGCACCCTGGGACAGCACATGAACACTGAAGCTTTCTTT.

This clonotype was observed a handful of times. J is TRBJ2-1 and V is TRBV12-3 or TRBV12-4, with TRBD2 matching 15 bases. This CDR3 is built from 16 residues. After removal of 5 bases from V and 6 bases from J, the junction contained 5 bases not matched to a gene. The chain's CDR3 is CASSAGTSGGLNEQFF. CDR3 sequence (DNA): TGTGCCAGCAGTGCCGGGACTAGCGGGGGGCTCAATGAGCAGTTCTTC.

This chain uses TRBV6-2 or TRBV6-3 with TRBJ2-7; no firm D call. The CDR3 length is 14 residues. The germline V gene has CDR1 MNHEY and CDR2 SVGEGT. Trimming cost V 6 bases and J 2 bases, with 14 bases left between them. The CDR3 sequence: CASSRPSWTYEQYF. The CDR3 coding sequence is TGTGCCAGCAGCCGCCCGTCGTGGACCTACGAGCAGTACTTC.

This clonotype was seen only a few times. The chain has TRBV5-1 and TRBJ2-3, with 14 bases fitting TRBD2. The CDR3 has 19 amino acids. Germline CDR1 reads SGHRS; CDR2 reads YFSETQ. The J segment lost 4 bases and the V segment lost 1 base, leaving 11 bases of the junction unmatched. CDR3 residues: CASSLSRLAGGVNSDTQYF. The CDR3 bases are TGCGCCAGCAGCTTGTCACGACTAGCGGGGGGGGTTAATTCAGATACGCAGTATTTT.

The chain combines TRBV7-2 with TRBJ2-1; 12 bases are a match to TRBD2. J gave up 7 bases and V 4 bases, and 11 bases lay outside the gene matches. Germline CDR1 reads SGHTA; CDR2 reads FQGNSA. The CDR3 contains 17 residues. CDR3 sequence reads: CASSYLAGGLSKNEQFF. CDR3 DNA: TGTGCCAGCAGCTACCTAGCGGGGGGGCTTTCTAAGAATGAGCAGTTCTTC.

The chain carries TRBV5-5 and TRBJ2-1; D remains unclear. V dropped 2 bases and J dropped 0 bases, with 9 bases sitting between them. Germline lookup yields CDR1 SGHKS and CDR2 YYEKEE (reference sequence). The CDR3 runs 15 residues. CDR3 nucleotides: TGTGCCAGCAGCTTAACAACGAGCTCCTACAATGAGCAGTTCTTC. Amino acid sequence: CASSLTTSSYNEQFF. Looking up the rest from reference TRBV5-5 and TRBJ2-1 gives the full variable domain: DAGVTQSPTHLIKTRGQQVTLRCSPISGHKSVSWYQQVLGQGPQFIFQYYEKEERGRGNFPDRFSARQFPNYSSELNVNALLLGDSALYLCASSLTTSSYNEQFFGPGTRLTVL.

CDR3 DNA: TGCAGTGCTAGCCTTGGGGTATCGGGCTCCTACGAGCAGTACTTC. It translates to CSASLGVSGSYEQYF. The genes are TRBV20-1 and TRBJ2-7; D call uncertain. The CDR3 loop spans 15 amino acids. CDR1 and CDR2 from the germline V gene are DFQATT and SNEGSKA (reference sequence). The V gene lost 3 bases and the J gene lost 0 bases, with 15 bases spanning the gap.

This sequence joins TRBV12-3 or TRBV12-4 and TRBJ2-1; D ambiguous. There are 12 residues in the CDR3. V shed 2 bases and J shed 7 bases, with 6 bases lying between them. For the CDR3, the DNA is TGTGCCAGCAGTTTATGGATGAATGAGCAGTTCTTC. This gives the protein CASSLWMNEQFF.